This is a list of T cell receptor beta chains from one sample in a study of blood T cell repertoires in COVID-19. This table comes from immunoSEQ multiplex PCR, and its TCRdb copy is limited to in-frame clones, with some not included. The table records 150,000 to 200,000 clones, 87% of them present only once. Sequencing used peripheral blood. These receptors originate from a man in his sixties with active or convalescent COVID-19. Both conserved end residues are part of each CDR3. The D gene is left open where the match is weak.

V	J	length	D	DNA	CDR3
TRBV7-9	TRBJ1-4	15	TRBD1	TGTGCCAGCAGCCGGGGGACAGCCCCGCGGGAAAAACTGTTTTTT	CASSRGTAPREKLFF
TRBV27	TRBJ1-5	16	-	TGTGCCAGCAGTCCGGATGGGGGCTATAGCAATCAGCCCCAGCATTTT	CASSPDGGYSNQPQHF
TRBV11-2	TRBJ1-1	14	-	TGTGCCAGCAGCTTATTGGAAGGGAGAACAGAAGCTTTCTTT	CASSLLEGRTEAFF
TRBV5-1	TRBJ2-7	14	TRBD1	TGCGCCAGCAGCTTAGGTGGACAGGGCTACGAGCAGTACTTC	CASSLGGQGYEQYF
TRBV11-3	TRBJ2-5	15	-	TGTGCCAGCAGCTTAGATCGGTCCCGAAGAGAGACCCAGTACTTC	CASSLDRSRRETQYF
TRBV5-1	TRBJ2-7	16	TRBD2	TGCGCCAGCAGCTGGGGGTCCGGACTAGCGGATGGCGAGCAGTACTTC	CASSWGSGLADGEQYF
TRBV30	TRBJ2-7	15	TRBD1	TGTGCCTGGAGAAGTGACAGGGGGCGGTGGTACGAGCAGTACTTC	CAWRSDRGRWYEQYF
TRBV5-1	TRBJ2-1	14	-	TGCGCCAGCAGCTTGAGTGCAGGGTCCGATGAGCAGTTCTTC	CASSLSAGSDEQFF
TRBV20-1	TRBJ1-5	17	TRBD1	TGCAGTGCTAGTGCCTCCGGGACAGGGGGCAAAAGCCAGCCCCAGCATTTT	CSASASGTGGKSQPQHF
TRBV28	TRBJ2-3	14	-	TGTGCCAGCAGTTTGGGACTCCGCAGGGATACGCAGTATTTT	CASSLGLRRDTQYF
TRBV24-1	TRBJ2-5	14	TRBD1	TGTGCCACCAGTGAAGACAGGGACCAAGAGACCCAGTACTTC	CATSEDRDQETQYF
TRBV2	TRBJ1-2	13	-	TGTGCCACCTCTCCAGGGGTTAACTATGGCTACACCTTC	CATSPGVNYGYTF
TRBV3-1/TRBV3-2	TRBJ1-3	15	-	TGTGCCAGCAGCCCGCTCGCAGGCTCTGGAAACACCATATATTTT	CASSPLAGSGNTIYF
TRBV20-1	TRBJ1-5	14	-	TGCAGTGCTAGTGGGGCTCGAAGCAATCAGCCCCAGCATTTT	CSASGARSNQPQHF
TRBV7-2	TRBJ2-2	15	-	TGTGCCAGCAGCGCGGGGATTTATAGCACCGGGGAGCTGTTTTTT	CASSAGIYSTGELFF
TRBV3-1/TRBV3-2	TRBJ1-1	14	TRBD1	TGTGCCAGCAGCCAAACAGGGGGCAAGGCTGAAGCTTTCTTT	CASSQTGGKAEAFF
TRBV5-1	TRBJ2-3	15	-	TGCGCCAGCAGCAGAGAGGGACTGGGGGGAGATACGCAGTATTTT	CASSREGLGGDTQYF